This T cell receptor (beta chain) was sequenced for a study of identical twins. Study findings and constraints: Those out-of-frame alpha sequences shared by twins showed an excess of low generation probability. Models came in too low on out-of-frame TCR alpha sharing in monozygotic twins. Insertions were reduced in abundant cord blood beta clonotypes but not in memory repertoires.

This clonotype was found a few times. What it recognizes is unknown. Germline-derived CDR1 and CDR2 are SQVTM and ANQGSEA. V lost 4 bases to trimming and J lost 4 bases; unmatched junction nucleotides: 8. The CDR3 is 15 residues long. Template switching added a universal primer site, and cDNA bore unique molecular identifiers. TCRdb ran MiXCR on the 5' RACE reads and lists one entry per CDR3 protein. The table has 1.5 million to 2 million distinct CDR3 sequences, around a third seen once. Sequencing used cord blood. The chain recombines TRBV29-1 with TRBJ2-5, with TRBD1 matching 11 bases. This receptor was obtained from a newborn girl in good health. The CDR3 here is CSVGTGGASRETQYF. The CDR3 region has the DNA TGCAGCGTTGGGACAGGGGGCGCTTCTCGAGAGACCCAGTACTTC.